This T cell receptor beta chain emerged from a study of vaccination and CD4 T cells after COVID-19. Study at large: Convalescents were six males and four females, two of them Hispanic. Overlapping peptides of the spike proteins of SARS-CoV-2, HCoV-NL63, HCoV-OC43 and HCoV-229E were used for cell stimulation. Participants got two doses of BNT162b2 or mRNA-1273 vaccine. Study-wide findings and caveats: Convalescent patient numbers were relatively low, with no early post-infection timepoints.

The length of the CDR3 is 16 residues. Per the germline V gene, CDR1 is MNHEY and CDR2 is SVGAGI. Indicated treatment: approximately 10-day PBMC culture with coronavirus spike peptide pools or control peptides (ViraFEST assay). CD4+ T lymphocytes from the unexposed donor were collected before the COVID-19 pandemic (2011-2018). As concerns this clonotype: The antigen remains unidentified. One end of the junction varies from germline; a read error may be responsible.

Cultured CD4+ T cells had their DNA profiled by the Oncomine TCR Beta short-read assay. Researchers extracted genomic DNA from CD4+ T cells that had been cultured. TCRdb reprocessed the PCR reads via MiXCR and lists one record per CDR3 protein. The sample holds about 11,000 distinct CDR3 sequences, about a third seen once. The sequenced material came from CD4+ T cells from blood, cultured in vitro. The TCR was taken from a human donor in good health. The chain combines TRBV6-5 with TRBJ2-7; possibly TRBD2 for D (6 bases). The CDR3 is CASSHSGVAGSYEQYF. For the CDR3, the DNA is TGTGCCAGCAGTCACTCGGGGGTGGCAGGGTCCTACGAGCAGTACTTC.